This entry concerns a single TCR beta chain. No cognate antigen has been identified for it. Per-base quality was not reported, and no clone a single base away is much larger than it. Trimming costs V 4 bases and J 2 bases, and their ends lie 11 bases apart. CDR1 and CDR2 (MGHRA, YSYEKL) derive from the germline V gene. Measured from the cysteine to the phenylalanine, the CDR3 is 14 residues long. The kept DNA is CDR3 alone, 42 bases in frame from the first base. This sample is drawn from a study of cytomegalovirus exposure and HLA in healthy donors (dated by TCRdb to the late 2010s). Regarding the research as a whole: In an earlier analysis of some 610 of the donors, 250 to 350 Gb of sequence data and 90 million to 130 million unique TCR beta sequences from some 170 million T cells were reported. An early release that covered about 600 HLA-typed donors contained approximately 300 gigabases of sequencing data and around 85 million unique TCR sequences. Among the approximately 430 genotyped donors, 75% to 90% belonged to the genetic ancestry cluster associated with self-reported Caucasian donors. The study was designed to test whether signatures of past pathogen exposure could be identified by cataloging public T cell receptors. Using immunosequencing, the study profiled T cell repertoires from some 670 subjects and related those repertoires to cytomegalovirus serostatus. Besides the first cohort of approximately 670 subjects, a separate validation cohort made up of 120 different subjects was used. To predict cytomegalovirus infection status, the study combined high-throughput TCR immunosequencing, statistical association of individual TCRs with disease status, and machine learning. To study patterns of TCR occurrence, a later analysis re-analyzed previously published TCR beta repertoires from 500 to 850 donors and added high-resolution HLA genotyping. The later analysis used no new phenotypic data to find candidate immune exposures, relying instead on TCR beta sequences and their occurrence across donors. To decide whether each TCR beta V gene segment behaved as functional or pseudogenic, an earlier analysis of some 540 of the donors relied on high-throughput TCR beta sequencing. Donor age, sex, ethnicity and CMV serostatus were collected together with the repertoire data. Genome-wide SNP genotypes for about three fifths of the roughly 670 donors were used in a later genetic analysis, which treated that subset as a discovery cohort. All discovery cohort repertoires had been generated on a single sequencing platform. Both class I and class II loci were covered by HLA typing, at four-digit resolution. Typing coverage differed by locus: A, B, C, DRB1 and DQB1 were typed in roughly 620-630 donors, DQA1 in around 500, DPA1 in 600 to 610, and DPB1 in just under 490. Because of strong linkage in the cohort, a few DR-DQ haplotypes were treated as single units for association and clustering. Among several hundred genotyped donors of the cohort, an average of approximately 240,000 unique TCR beta nucleotide sequences was sequenced per donor, of which roughly 17% were non-productive. Study-level results and caveats: A later analysis found that TCR association rates varied across HLA loci, with DRB1 alleles showing the most associated TCRs and HLA-C alleles the fewest. In a later analysis, several top co-occurrence clusters were reported to appear linked to parvovirus B19, influenza, CMV and Epstein-Barr virus. Presence/absence analyses assumed roughly uniform sequencing depth across donors, an assumption that may not hold. Because HLA typing was missing for some donors at each locus, association tests included only the typed subset. The earlier analysis of approximately 540 of the donors excluded around 17 rarely observed V segments, including chromosome 9 orphons, because counts were too low. Strong co-occurrence of HLA alleles, especially DR and DQ, made assigning TCR associations to individual alleles difficult. Immune exposure information for the cohort was limited to CMV serostatus. A total of around 150 TCR beta chains were listed by the study as associated with cytomegalovirus. In vitro tests confirmed that a few of the cytomegalovirus-associated TCR beta chains recognize cytomegalovirus antigens. According to a later genetic analysis, donors in an Asian-associated ancestry cluster had fewer N-insertions in productive TCRs than the approximately 700-donor mean. In both the original and validation cohorts, the classifier was reported to diagnose cytomegalovirus status with high specificity and sensitivity. The authors suggested that the approach could potentially be generalized to other disease states and immunological phenotypes. Most TCR sequences were seen in very few donors, while some public TCRs were found in many individuals. A later analysis associated about 17,000 TCR beta sequences with specific HLA alleles at a false discovery rate of 0.05. A further reported finding was that TCR beta sequences accurately predicted the HLA-A and HLA-B alleles for most subjects in the first cohort. In this cohort, only TCR beta chains were sequenced, and detectable features were limited by the absence of alpha or paired-chain data. Linkage disequilibrium might explain the correlated functional status among segregating V segments, but an unknown experimental factor could not be excluded. V-gene and J-gene trimming of TCR beta chains was associated with a missense DCLRE1C variant in a later genetic analysis, and the association was replicated in an independent cohort. In an earlier analysis of approximately 600 of the donors, most TCR beta V segments were observed in productive rearrangements about 87% or about 30% of the time, broadly matching IMGT annotations. A later analysis found that most CMV-associated TCR beta chains appeared HLA-restricted, with HLA associations seemingly driven largely by CMV exposure. Some IMGT-functional V segments, including TRBV6-2 and TRBV6-3, could not be told apart with the 87-base-pair reads, so those segments were excluded. A group of highly shared sequence variants was considered likely to be a technical artifact of the sequencing pipeline. In a later analysis, HLA-associated TCR beta chains showed more clonal expansion and lower generation probabilities than non-associated chains that were equally common.

The cohort comprised 666 healthy bone marrow donors. Cohort members were all nominally healthy when sampled, although unrecorded immune exposures were likely present. The donor tested CMV seropositive and was one of the 289 seropositive cohort members. A peripheral blood sample was collected from each donor, and TCR beta sequencing was performed on peripheral blood mononuclear cells. Genomic DNA was extracted from the blood cell samples with the Qiagen DNeasy Blood Extraction Kit. Libraries were constructed by the immunoSEQ multiplex PCR assay. For the multiplex PCR, a mixture combining 60 forward primers for TCR Vbeta segments and 13 reverse primers for TCR Jbeta segments was used. The CDR3 region of rearranged TCR beta genes was amplified from genomic DNA with a multiplex PCR assay. The amplified TCR beta libraries were sequenced on the Illumina HiSeq System as 87-base-pair reads. On the authors' methods: A later analysis tallied some 79 million unique TCR beta chains across the 666 repertoires, and approximately 9.9 million of those chains were shared by two or more donors. To remove PCR and sequencing errors, raw reads were error-corrected and collapsed into unique sequences using a nearest-neighbor algorithm that merged closely related sequences. To assign V, D and J gene segments, CDR3 sequences were aligned to IMGT reference sequences. For a sequence to be retained, a match of at least six nucleotides was required to both a V gene segment and a J gene segment. Rearrangements were classified as productive when the CDR3 lacked stop codons and remained in frame with V and J, and all other rearrangements were classified as non-productive. CDR3 was defined by IMGT convention, running from the second conserved V-encoded cysteine to the conserved J-encoded phenylalanine. Sequences without an unambiguous match to a single V gene segment were excluded from the earlier analysis of a few hundred of the donors. In an earlier analysis of 450 to 750 of the donors, a V segment was called functional when productive rearrangements were above 56.7%, and segregating when the standard deviation between donors exceeded 5%. A statistical classification framework was built to diagnose cytomegalovirus status from the catalog of TCR beta chain sequences. In a later analysis, TCR nucleotide sequences were compared against IMGT/GENE-DB human TR gene sequences so that V and J genes could be assigned. Using the TCRdist pipeline, a later analysis assigned CDR3 sequences along with most-parsimonious VDJ recombination scenarios. In a later analysis, each TCR beta chain was defined by its CDR3 amino acid sequence together with its V-gene family, and reads lacking a unique V-gene family were excluded. As a way to deal with suspected cross-contamination and a sequencing artifact, a later analysis dropped over 550 nucleotide sequences that were highly shared and had low generation probability. A later analysis calculated a clonal expansion index for each public chain from normalized within-repertoire ranks of inferred template counts. In a later analysis, generation probabilities were computed with a VDJ recombination model fitted to out-of-frame rearrangements, and the resulting probabilities were checked against IGoR. A later analysis scored TCR-TCR, TCR-HLA and TCR-CMV co-occurrence with hypergeometric tests, applying a repertoire-size bias correction to TCR pairs. To estimate false discovery rates, a later analysis permuted the HLA or CMV assignments 20 times. In a later analysis, co-occurring TCRs were grouped using DBSCAN, and TCRdist sequence similarity was added for clustering within HLA-allele-positive subsets. For co-occurrence clustering, repertoires with fewer than 30,000 or more than 120,000 public chains were excluded, along with several repertoires with anomalous nucleotide sharing. The source is immuneACCESS, and TCRdb retained only in-frame sequences with V and J called. Part of the clones is not carried over; for the studies checked, unresolved V genes explain less than half of this, and the remainder is unexplained. V and J calls and clone size are those listed in that table; D and trimming were worked out from the DNA. Here the sample has around 140,000 clones; roughly four fifths occur a single time. The top ten constitute around 3% of the sample.

The sequencing sample was made of PBMCs. The sequence was obtained from a man between 18 and 35 years old in good health and CMV-seropositive. The rearranged segments are TRBV4-1 and TRBJ1-1, with the D segment identity uncertain. This receptor carries the CDR3 CASSPSEFNTEAFF. The sequenced DNA is TGCGCCAGCAGCCCGTCCGAGTTTAACACTGAAGCTTTCTTT.